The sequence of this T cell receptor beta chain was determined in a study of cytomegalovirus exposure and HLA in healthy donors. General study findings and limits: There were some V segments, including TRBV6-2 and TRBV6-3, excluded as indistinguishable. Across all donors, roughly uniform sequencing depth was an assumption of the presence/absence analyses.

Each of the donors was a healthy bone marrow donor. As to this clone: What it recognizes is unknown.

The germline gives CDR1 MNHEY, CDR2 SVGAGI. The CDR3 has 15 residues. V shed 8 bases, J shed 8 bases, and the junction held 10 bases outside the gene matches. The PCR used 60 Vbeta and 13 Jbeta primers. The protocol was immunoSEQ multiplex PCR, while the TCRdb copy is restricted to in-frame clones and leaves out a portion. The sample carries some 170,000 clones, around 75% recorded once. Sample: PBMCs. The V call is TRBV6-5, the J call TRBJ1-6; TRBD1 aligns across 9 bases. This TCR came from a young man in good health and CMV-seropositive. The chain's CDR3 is CASGLSGTGYSPLHF. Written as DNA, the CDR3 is TGTGCCAGCGGCCTTTCCGGGACAGGGTATTCACCCCTCCACTTT.